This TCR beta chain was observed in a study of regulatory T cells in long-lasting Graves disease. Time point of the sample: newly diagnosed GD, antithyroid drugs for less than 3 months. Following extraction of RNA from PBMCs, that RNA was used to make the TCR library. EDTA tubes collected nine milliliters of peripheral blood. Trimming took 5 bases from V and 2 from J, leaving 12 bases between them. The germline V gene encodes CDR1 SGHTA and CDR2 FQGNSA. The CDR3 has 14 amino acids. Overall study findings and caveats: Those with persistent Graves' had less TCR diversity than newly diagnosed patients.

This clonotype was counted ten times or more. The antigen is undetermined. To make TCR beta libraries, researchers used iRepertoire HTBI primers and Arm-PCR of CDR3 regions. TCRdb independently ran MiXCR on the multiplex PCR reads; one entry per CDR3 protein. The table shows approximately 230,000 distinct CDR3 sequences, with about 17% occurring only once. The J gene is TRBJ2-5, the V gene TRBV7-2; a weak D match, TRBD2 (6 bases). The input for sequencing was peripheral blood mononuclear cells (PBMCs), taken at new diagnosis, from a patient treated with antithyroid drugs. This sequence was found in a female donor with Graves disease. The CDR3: CASSGGALQETQYF. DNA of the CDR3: TGTGCCAGCAGCGGCGGGGCACTGCAAGAGACCCAGTACTTC.